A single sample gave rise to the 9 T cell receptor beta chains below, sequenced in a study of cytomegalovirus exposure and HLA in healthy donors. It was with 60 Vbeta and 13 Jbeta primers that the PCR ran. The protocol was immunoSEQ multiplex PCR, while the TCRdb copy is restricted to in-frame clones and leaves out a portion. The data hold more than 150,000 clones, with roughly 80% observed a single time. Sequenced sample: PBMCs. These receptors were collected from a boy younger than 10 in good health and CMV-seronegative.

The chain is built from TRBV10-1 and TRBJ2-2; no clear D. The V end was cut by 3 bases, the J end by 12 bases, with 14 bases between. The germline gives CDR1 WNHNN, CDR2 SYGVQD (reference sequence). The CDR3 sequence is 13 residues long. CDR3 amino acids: CASSETPSVQLFF. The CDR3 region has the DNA TGCGCCAGCAGTGAAACTCCCTCGGTGCAGCTGTTTTTT.

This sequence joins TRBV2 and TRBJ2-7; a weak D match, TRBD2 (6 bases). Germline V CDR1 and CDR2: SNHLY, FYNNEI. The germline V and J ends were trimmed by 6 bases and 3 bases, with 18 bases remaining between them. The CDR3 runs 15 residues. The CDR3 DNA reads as TGTGCCAGCAGCGACTGGGTGGGAGGAGGCTACGAGCAGTACTTC. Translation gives CASSDWVGGGYEQYF.

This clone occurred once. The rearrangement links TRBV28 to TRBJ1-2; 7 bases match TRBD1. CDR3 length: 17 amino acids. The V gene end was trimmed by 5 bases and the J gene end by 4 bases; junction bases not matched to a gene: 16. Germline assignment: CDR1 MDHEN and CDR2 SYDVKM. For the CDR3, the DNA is TGTGCCAGCAGTCCCTTTGAGACAGGGAGAGCTGTCTATGGCTACACCTTC. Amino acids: CASSPFETGRAVYGYTF.

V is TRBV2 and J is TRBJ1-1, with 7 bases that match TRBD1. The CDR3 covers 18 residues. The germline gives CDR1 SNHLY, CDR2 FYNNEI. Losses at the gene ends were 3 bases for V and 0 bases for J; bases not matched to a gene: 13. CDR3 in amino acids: CASSDPSYRGPMNTEAFF. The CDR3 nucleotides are TGTGCCAGCAGTGACCCTTCCTACAGGGGACCGATGAACACTGAAGCTTTCTTT.

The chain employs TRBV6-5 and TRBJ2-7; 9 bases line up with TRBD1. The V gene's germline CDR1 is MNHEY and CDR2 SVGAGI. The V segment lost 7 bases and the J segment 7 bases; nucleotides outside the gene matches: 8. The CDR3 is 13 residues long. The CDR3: CASNQQGAREQYF. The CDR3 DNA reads TGTGCCAGCAATCAACAGGGGGCGCGGGAGCAGTACTTC.

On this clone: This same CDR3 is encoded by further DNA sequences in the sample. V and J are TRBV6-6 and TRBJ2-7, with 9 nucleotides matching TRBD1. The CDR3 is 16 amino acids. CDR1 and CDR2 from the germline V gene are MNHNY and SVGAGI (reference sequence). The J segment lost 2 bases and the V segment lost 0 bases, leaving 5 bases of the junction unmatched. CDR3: CASSYSRQGGTYEQYF. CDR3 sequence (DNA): TGTGCCAGCAGTTACTCAAGACAGGGGGGGACCTACGAGCAGTACTTC.

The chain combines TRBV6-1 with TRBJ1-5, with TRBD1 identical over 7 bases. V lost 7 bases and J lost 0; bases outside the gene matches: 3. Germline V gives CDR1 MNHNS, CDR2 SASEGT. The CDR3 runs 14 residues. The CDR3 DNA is TGTGCCAGCAAAACAGGGGTTAGCAATCAGCCCCAGCATTTT. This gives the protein CASKTGVSNQPQHF.

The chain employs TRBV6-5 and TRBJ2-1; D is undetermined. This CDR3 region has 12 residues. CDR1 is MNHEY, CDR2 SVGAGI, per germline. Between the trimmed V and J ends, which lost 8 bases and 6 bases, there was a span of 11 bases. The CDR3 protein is CASGLVPNEQFF. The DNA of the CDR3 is TGTGCCAGCGGCCTAGTCCCCAATGAGCAGTTCTTC.

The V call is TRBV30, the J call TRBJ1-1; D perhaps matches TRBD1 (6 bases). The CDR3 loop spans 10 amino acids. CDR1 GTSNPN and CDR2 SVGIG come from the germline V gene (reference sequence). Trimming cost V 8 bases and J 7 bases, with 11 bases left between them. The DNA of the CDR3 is TGTGCCCCTCGGACAGTTGAAGCTTTCTTT. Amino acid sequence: CAPRTVEAFF.